This T cell receptor (beta chain) was sequenced in a study of memory CD4+ T cells and cytomegalovirus serostatus. Germline lookup yields CDR1 MNHNY and CDR2 SVGAGI (reference sequence). The CDR3 is made up of 16 amino acids. Trimming took 6 bases from V and 3 from J; bases not matched to a gene: 7. Regarding the study as a whole: Repertoires predicted CMV serostatus with median bootstrapped AUC of around 0.96.

Remarks on this clone: No antigen is known for it.

Profiling relied on immunoSEQ multiplex PCR, and the TCRdb table lists in-frame clones only, not all of them. The sample yields tens of thousands of clones, 70% to 80% seen once. Single viable CD3+CD4+CD8-CD45RO+ cells were sorted as the memory CD4+ T cells. The TCR comes from an adult in good health and CMV-seronegative. This sequence joins TRBV6-6 and TRBJ2-2; 10 bases map to TRBD1. Specimen: memory CD4+ T cells from blood. The CDR3 sequence: CASRIDRGPYTGELFF. In DNA form, the CDR3 reads TGTGCCAGCAGGATCGACAGGGGGCCGTACACCGGGGAGCTGTTTTTT.